The present T cell receptor (beta chain) was sequenced within a study of T cells in Graves' hyperthyroidism and ophthalmopathy (dated by TCRdb to about 2019). A note on the overall study: To identify TCR V-J signatures that set the groups apart, the researchers used a discovery cohort of 95 to 100 patients, made up of around 40 with Graves' ophthalmopathy and 57 with stable Graves' hyperthyroidism. An independent validation cohort of under 20 hyperthyroidism patients and 17 patients who later progressed to ophthalmopathy tested prospective prediction of ophthalmopathy. The roughly 94 discovery patients were randomly split 7:3 into training and test sets. Thyroid tissue and blood T-cell repertoires from several Graves' hyperthyroidism patients were also compared in the study. After blood sampling, hyperthyroidism patients were treated with methimazole at a starting dose of 30 mg daily, and ophthalmopathy patients were treated with high-dose intravenous methylprednisolone. TCR Vbeta CDR3 sequencing of some 140 peripheral blood samples (over 40 ophthalmopathy, 75 hyperthyroidism and approximately 17 progressor patients) is reported in the paper. Results and caveats for the whole study, not just this receptor: A 13 V-J signature model separated ophthalmopathy from stable hyperthyroidism, with 87.88% sensitivity and 81.08% specificity in cross-validation and 80%/75% in testing. Sample size was not statistically predetermined, and blinding of investigators to group allocation was not performed. During validation, the model predicted progression to ophthalmopathy a median of around 6 months ahead of onset, with around 65% sensitivity and almost 75% specificity. Blood samples also contained most of the expanded thyroid clonotypes (frequency above 0.001), which suggests that blood repertoires may reflect thyroid immune responses.

Stable Graves' hyperthyroidism was defined as no progression to ophthalmopathy during 18 months of follow-up. Hyperthyroidism patients were aged 18 to 65 years and newly diagnosed, with disease duration of less than 2 months. Exclusion was applied to patients with uncontrolled infections, other autoimmune diseases, pregnancy or lactation. Diagnoses relied on clinical symptoms, serum thyroxine and TRAb, thyroid ultrasound and orbital computed tomography. Total RNA was extracted using Trizol reagent, and RNA quality was assessed on an Agilent 2100 Bioanalyzer. TCR beta CDR3 regions were amplified from RNA transcripts. For the first round of RT-PCR on the TCR CDR3, the HTBI primer set was used together with the Qiagen OneStep RT-PCR kit. Libraries were constructed in a second round of multiplex PCR, after which size selection and purification were carried out. Paired-end sequencing of the libraries was performed with 100 bp reads on an Illumina HiSeq2000. The authors' pipeline ran thus. Raw data were processed with SOAPnuke, discarding reads with adapters, uncalled bases, mean Phred below 15, or no exact constant-primer or identifier match. COPE v1.2.5 was used to merge the high-quality paired reads, and each unique nucleotide sequence was defined as a clonotype. MiTCR v1.1 was used to align the clonotypes against IMGT TRBV, TRBD and TRBJ reference segments. Analysis was restricted to V-J combinations with a frequency above 0.0001, which covered 98% to 99.2% of repertoires. A TCS score was defined as the ratio of F50 (clonal expansion) to E x V (chaos), with BLOSUM62-based TCRdist applied between CDR3 peptides within each V-J. Welch's t-statistics and random forest reduced roughly 540 V-J features to roughly 13, which were used in a naive Bayes classifier (R e1071). The Morisita-Horn index was used to measure how similar the thyroid and blood repertoires were. TCRdb handled the public reads itself, with Q25 trimming in fastp and clone calling in MiXCR, and kept productive beta chains. Each CDR3 protein gets just one entry, which takes the most common genes and DNA from the rows behind it. None of the V and J calls come from the authors' own analysis; TCRdb made them. The sample table records 500,000 to 600,000 distinct CDR3 sequences; just over 45% of these occur just once. The top ten clones comprise about 8.3% of the sample.

The germline V gene yields SGDLS for CDR1 and YYNGEE for CDR2. The CDR3 starts with the cysteine, ends with the phenylalanine, and has 14 residues. Of the read, only the CDR3 DNA is kept; its 42 bases are in frame from base 1. V gives up 0 bases and J gives up 1 base, and the segment between their germline ends measures 7 bases. This clonotype has a count of ten or more. Its recognized antigen is unknown. No per-base quality is available; no much larger clone lies one base away. The sequencing input was peripheral blood or thyroid tissue (not recorded which). This sequence uses TRBV9 and TRBJ1-1, with the identity of the D gene unclear. This clonotype originated in a young woman with Graves' hyperthyroidism. The CDR3 here reads CASSVDSGNTEAFF. The DNA reads TGTGCCAGCAGCGTAGATTCGGGGAACACTGAAGCTTTCTTT.